This T cell receptor beta chain was captured in a study of shared clonotypes between healthy human individuals. Study conclusions and caveats: Clonotype sharing across several donors was observed for around 5% of naive CD4 clonotypes.

The CDR3 length is 14 residues. Germline-derived CDR1 and CDR2 are SNHLY and FYNNEI. Clones were sequenced by immunoSEQ multiplex PCR, and TCRdb holds only the in-frame ones, with some missing. This sample yields millions of clones, of which about 95% are seen a single time; roughly 0.13% belongs to the top ten. Points on this clone: As yet, its antigen is unknown.

The rearrangement links TRBV2 to TRBJ2-5; the D gene is possibly TRBD1 (6 bases). The J call is in doubt because the DNA end fits TRBJ2-7 better. This TCR was sampled from a man younger than 30 in good health. The sample was naive CD4+ T cells sorted from blood. Subset indicated: CD45RA+ positively selected. CDR3 loop: CASRAGTNLLEQYF. The CDR3, as DNA: TGTGCCAGCAGAGCCGGGACAAACCTCCTCGAGCAGTACTTC.